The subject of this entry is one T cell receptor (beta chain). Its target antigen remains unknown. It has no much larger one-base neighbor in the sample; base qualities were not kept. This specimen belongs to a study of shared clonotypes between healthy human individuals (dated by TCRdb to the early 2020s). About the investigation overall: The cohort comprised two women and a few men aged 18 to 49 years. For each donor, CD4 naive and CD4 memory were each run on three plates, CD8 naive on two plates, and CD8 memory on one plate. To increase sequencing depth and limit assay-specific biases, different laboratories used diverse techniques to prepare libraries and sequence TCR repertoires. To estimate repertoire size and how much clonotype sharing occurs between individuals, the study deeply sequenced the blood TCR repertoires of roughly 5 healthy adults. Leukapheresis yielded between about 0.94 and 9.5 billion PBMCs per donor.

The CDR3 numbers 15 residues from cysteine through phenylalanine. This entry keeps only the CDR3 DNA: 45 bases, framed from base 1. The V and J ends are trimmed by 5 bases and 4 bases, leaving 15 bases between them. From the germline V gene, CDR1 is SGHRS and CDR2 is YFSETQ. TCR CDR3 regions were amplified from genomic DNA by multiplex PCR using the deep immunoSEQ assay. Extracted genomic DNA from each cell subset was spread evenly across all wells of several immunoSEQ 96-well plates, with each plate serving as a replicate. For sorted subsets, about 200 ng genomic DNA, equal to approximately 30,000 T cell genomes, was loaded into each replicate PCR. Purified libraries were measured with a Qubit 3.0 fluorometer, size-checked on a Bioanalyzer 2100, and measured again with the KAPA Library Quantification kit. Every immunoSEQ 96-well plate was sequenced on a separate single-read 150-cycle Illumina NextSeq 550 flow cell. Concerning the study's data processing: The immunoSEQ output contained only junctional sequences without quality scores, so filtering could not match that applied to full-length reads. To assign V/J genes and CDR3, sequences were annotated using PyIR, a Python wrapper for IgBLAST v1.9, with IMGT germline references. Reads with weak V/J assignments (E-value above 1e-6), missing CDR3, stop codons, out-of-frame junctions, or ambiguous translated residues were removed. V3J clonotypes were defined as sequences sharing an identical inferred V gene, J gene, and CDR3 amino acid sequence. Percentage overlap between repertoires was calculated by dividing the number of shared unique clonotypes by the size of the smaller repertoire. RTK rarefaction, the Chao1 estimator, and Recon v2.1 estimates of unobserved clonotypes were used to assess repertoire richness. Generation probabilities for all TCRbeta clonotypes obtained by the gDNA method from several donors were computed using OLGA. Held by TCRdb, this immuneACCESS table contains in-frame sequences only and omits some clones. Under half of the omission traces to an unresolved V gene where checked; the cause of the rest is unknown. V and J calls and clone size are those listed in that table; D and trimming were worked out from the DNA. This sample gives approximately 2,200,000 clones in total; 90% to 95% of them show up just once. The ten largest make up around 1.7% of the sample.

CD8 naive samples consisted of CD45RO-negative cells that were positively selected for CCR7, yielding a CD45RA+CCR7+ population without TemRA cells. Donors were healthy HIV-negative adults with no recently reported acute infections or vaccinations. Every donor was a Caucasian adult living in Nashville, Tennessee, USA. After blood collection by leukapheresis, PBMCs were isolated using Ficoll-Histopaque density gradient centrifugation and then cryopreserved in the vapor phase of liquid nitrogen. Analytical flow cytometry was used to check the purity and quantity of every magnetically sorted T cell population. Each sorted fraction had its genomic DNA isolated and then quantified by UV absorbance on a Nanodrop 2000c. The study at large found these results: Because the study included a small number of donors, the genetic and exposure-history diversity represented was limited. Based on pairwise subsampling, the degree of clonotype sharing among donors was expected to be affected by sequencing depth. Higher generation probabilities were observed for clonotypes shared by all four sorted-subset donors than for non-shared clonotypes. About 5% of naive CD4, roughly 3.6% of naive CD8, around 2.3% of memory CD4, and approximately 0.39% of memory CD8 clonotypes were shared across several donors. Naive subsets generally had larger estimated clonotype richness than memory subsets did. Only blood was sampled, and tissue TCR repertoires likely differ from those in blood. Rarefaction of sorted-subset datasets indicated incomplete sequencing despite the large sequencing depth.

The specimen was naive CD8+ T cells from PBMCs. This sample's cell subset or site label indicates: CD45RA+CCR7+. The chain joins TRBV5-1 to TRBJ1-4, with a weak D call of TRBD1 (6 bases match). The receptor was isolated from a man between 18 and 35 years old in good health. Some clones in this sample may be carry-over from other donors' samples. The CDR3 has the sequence CASRSTGKDNEKLFF. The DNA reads TGCGCCAGCAGGAGTACAGGGAAGGATAATGAAAAACTGTTTTTT.